A single sample gave rise to the 18 T cell receptor beta chains below, sequenced in a study of T cells in localized non-small cell lung cancer. Using immunoSEQ multiplex PCR, the repertoire was profiled, and TCRdb retains in-frame clones only, with some absent. Altogether about 19,000 clones are present, approximately 90% being singletons, with the ten largest covering less than 5%. The input for sequencing was peripheral blood, taken before any cancer treatment. These TCRs come from a male donor aged 60 or over with stage I squamous cell lung carcinoma.

This chain connects TRBV28 to TRBJ2-7; 9 bases fit TRBD1. Germline V lookup: CDR1 MDHEN, CDR2 SYDVKM. The trim removed 4 bases at V and 2 bases at J, leaving 9 bases unmatched. The CDR3 sequence is 16 residues long. CDR3 nucleotide sequence: TGTGCCAGCAGTTCAGTACCGGGACAGGGAACCTACGAGCAGTACTTC. Encoded protein: CASSSVPGQGTYEQYF.

The chain uses TRBV7-3 and TRBJ2-3; 11 bases are a match to TRBD2. The CDR3 length is 16 residues. Trimming removed 4 bases from V and 6 bases from J; junction bases left unmatched: 9. Looked up from germline, CDR1 is SGHTA and CDR2 is FQGTGA. The CDR3 nucleotides are TGTGCCAGCAGCTCTGAAACTAGCGGGAGTGATGATACGCAGTATTTT. Its protein product is CASSSETSGSDDTQYF.

This chain links TRBV10-3 with TRBJ2-5; D is unresolved. Trimming removed 4 bases at V and 5 bases at J, with 8 bases between. Germline loops: CDR1 ENHRY, CDR2 SYGVKD. The CDR3 is made up of 12 amino acids. The CDR3: CAISGAEETQYF. DNA of the CDR3: TGTGCCATCAGTGGCGCGGAGGAGACCCAGTACTTC.

CDR3 sequence: CASSLEGGLGANVLTF. The DNA for the CDR3 is TGCGCCAGCAGCTTGGAGGGAGGGCTAGGGGCCAACGTCCTGACTTTC. V gene TRBV5-1 combines with J gene TRBJ2-6, with 7 bases that match TRBD2. CDR1 and CDR2 (germline): SGHRS, YFSETQ. The V gene end was trimmed by 0 bases and the J gene end by 4 bases; junction bases not matched to a gene: 4. CDR3 length: 16 amino acids.

The genes are TRBV7-9 and TRBJ1-4; the D is unclear. CDR1 and CDR2 from the germline V gene are SEHNR and FQNEAQ (reference sequence). Deletions cut 3 bases from V and 6 bases from J, with 8 bases between. This CDR3 spans 13 amino acids. For the CDR3, the DNA is TGTGCCAGCAGCTTGGGAGGAGATGAAAAACTGTTTTTT. Its protein is CASSLGGDEKLFF. The complete variable domain, with remaining parts taken from reference TRBV7-9 and TRBJ1-4, reads DTGVSQNPRHKITKRGQNVTFRCDPISEHNRLYWYRQTLGQGPEFLTYFQNEAQLEKSRLLSDRFSAERPKGSFSTLEIQRTEQGDSAMYLCASSLGGDEKLFFGSGTQLSVL.

The chain couples TRBV28 to TRBJ1-4; 7 bases align to TRBD1. V lost 5 bases, J lost 0 bases, and 6 bases stayed unmatched. Germline assignment: CDR1 MDHEN and CDR2 SYDVKM. The CDR3 is 16 residues long. This CDR3 is CASSPQGTATNEKLFF. DNA for the CDR3: TGTGCCAGCAGTCCACAGGGGACTGCAACTAATGAAAAACTGTTTTTT.

The gene calls are TRBV29-1 and TRBJ2-3; 10 nucleotides agree with TRBD1. J gave up 1 base and V 6 bases, and 1 base lay outside the gene matches. CDR1 and CDR2 (germline): SQVTM, ANQGSEA. The CDR3 sequence is 13 residues long. CDR3 sequence reads: CSVGTGGTDTQYF. The CDR3 DNA sequence: TGCAGCGTCGGGACAGGGGGCACAGATACGCAGTATTTT.

The genes are TRBV10-3 and TRBJ2-3; a weak D match, TRBD2 (6 bases). The germline V and J ends were trimmed by 0 bases and 1 base, with 11 bases remaining between them. CDR3 length: 16 residues. Germline-derived CDR1 and CDR2 are ENHRY and SYGVKD. The CDR3 loop reads CAISESQRAGTDTQYF. For the CDR3, the DNA is TGTGCCATCAGTGAGTCGCAGCGGGCCGGCACAGATACGCAGTATTTT.

The chain uses TRBV6-5 and TRBJ1-6; D is unclear. The germline CDR1 and CDR2 sequences are MNHEY and SVGAGI. V was trimmed by 4 bases and J by 7 bases, leaving 5 bases between them. CDR3 size: 12 residues. This CDR3 is CASSWKNSPLHF. In nucleotides, the CDR3 is TGTGCCAGCAGTTGGAAGAATTCACCCCTCCACTTT.

The rearrangement joins TRBV28 to TRBJ2-5; 13 positions agree with TRBD2. The end of the DNA aligns better with TRBJ2-7, so the J call may be wrong. The germline gives CDR1 MDHEN, CDR2 SYDVKM. CDR3 size: 16 residues. DNA for the CDR3: TGTGCCAGCAGTTTAATACTAGCGGGAGGGTCCTACGAGCAGTACTTC. Its translation is CASSLILAGGSYEQYF.

This clone was recorded only once. This chain joins TRBV30 and TRBJ2-2; perhaps TRBD2 as D (5 bases). CDR1 GTSNPN and CDR2 SVGIG come from the germline V gene (reference sequence). The CDR3 totals 10 residues. The CDR3 loop is CAGSYVELFF. In DNA, the CDR3 is TGTGCGGGGAGTTATGTGGAGCTGTTTTTT.

The V and J genes are TRBV18 and TRBJ2-7; TRBD1 agrees at 7 bases. The V and J ends lost 6 bases and 3 bases, in that order; junction bases with no gene match: 17. Germline V gene lookup returns CDR1 KGHSH and CDR2 LQKENI. The CDR3 loop spans 17 amino acids. CDR3 sequence reads: CASSWARSAQGNYEQYF. The CDR3 nucleotides are TGTGCCAGCTCGTGGGCTAGGTCCGCACAGGGGAACTACGAGCAGTACTTC.

This chain joins TRBV19 and TRBJ2-7, with a tentative D call TRBD1 (6 bases). Trimming took 6 bases from V and 5 from J, leaving 8 bases between them. The CDR3 runs to 11 residues. From germline, CDR1 is LNHDA and CDR2 SQIVND (reference sequence). This CDR3 is CASSRGNEQYF. DNA of the CDR3: TGTGCCAGTAGCAGGGGAAACGAGCAGTACTTC.

The V and J genes are TRBV28 and TRBJ2-3, with D possibly TRBD2 on 5 matching bases. This CDR3 region has 17 residues. The germline gives CDR1 MDHEN, CDR2 SYDVKM. V was clipped by 1 base and J by 5 bases, with 19 bases between them. In nucleotides, the CDR3 is TGTGCCAGCAGTTTATTGCGGACTCTCGGGTGGAGAGATACGCAGTATTTT. It yields the protein CASSLLRTLGWRDTQYF.

The CDR3 DNA reads TGTGCCAGCATGGAGGAGTTCGGGGGGCTGAAGACCCAGTACTTC. It encodes CASMEEFGGLKTQYF. The chain is built from TRBV2 and TRBJ2-5, with D possibly being TRBD2 (7 bases). The CDR3 has 15 residues. CDR1 and CDR2 (germline): SNHLY, FYNNEI. The ends were cut back, 7 bases at V and 6 bases at J, with 21 bases in the middle.

This chain links TRBV19 with TRBJ2-1, with 9 positions matching TRBD2. Germline CDR1 and CDR2: LNHDA and SQIVND (reference sequence). The CDR3 loop spans 14 amino acids. V gave up 5 bases and J gave up 7 bases; unmatched junction bases: 6. CDR3 amino acids: CASSASGRQNEQFF. CDR3 nucleotide sequence: TGTGCCAGTAGTGCCAGCGGGAGGCAAAATGAGCAGTTCTTC.

The DNA of the CDR3 is TGTGCCAGCAGCCGAAGGGACGCGGCGGGGAACACTGAAGCTTTCTTT. Translating gives CASSRRDAAGNTEAFF. This rearrangement joins TRBV11-2 to TRBJ1-1; perhaps TRBD1 as D (5 bases). Germline loops: CDR1 SGHAT, CDR2 FQNNGV. With 5 bases removed from V and 1 base from J, the gap between germline ends came to 17 bases. The CDR3 is 16 amino acids.

The chain joins TRBV18 to TRBJ1-5, with TRBD1 matching over 12 bases. From germline, CDR1 is KGHSH and CDR2 LQKENI. The CDR3 consists of 16 residues. Unmatched junction bases numbered 3, after V lost 3 bases and J lost 3 bases. The CDR3 spells CASSPGQGAVNQPQHF. Written as DNA, the CDR3 is TGTGCCAGCTCACCGGGACAGGGGGCCGTCAATCAGCCCCAGCATTTT.